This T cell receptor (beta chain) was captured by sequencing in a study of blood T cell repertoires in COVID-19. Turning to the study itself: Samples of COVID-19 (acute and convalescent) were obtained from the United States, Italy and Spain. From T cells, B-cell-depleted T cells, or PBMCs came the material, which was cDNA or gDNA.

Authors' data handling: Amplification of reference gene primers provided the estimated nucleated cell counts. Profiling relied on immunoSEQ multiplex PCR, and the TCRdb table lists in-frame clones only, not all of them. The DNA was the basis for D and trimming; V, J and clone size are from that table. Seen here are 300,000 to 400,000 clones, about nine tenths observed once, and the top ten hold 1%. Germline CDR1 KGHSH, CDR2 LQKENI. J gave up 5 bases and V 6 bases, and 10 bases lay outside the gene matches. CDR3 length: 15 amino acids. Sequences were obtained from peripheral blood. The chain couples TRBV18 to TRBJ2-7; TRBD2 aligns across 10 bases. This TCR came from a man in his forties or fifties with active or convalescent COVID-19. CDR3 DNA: TGTGCCAGCTCGCGACGCACCGGGACTAGCGACGAGCAGTACTTC. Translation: CASSRRTGTSDEQYF.